This T cell receptor beta chain was documented in a study of shared clonotypes between healthy human individuals. The authors ran the assay at deep level. Once extracted for a subset, genomic DNA was divided evenly among several immunoSEQ plates. Generated by immunoSEQ multiplex PCR, the TCRdb table keeps only in-frame clones and is missing some. The sample has fewer than 650,000 clones; less than 80% are singletons. CDR3 size: 13 residues. The ends were cut back, 6 bases at V and 4 bases at J, with 10 bases in the middle. Germline lookup yields CDR1 ENHRY and CDR2 SYGVKD. The TCR sequence derives from a woman aged 40 to 49 in good health. Some clones in this sample may be carry-over from other donors' samples. V usage is TRBV10-3 and J usage is TRBJ1-5; possibly TRBD1 for D (5 bases). The sample comprised PBMCs. CDR3 protein: CAIRGTENQPQHF. In DNA, the CDR3 is TGTGCCATCAGGGGGACGGAAAATCAGCCCCAGCATTTT.